This paragraph covers one TCR beta chain sequence. This sample is part of a study of blood T cell repertoires in COVID-19. The V segment lost 6 bases and the J segment 2 bases; nucleotides outside the gene matches: 4. This CDR3 comprises 14 residues. CDR1 LGHNA and CDR2 YNFKEQ come from the germline V gene. In the original workflow: Estimates of nucleated cell counts were drawn from the amplification of reference gene primers. Clones were sequenced by immunoSEQ multiplex PCR, and TCRdb holds only the in-frame ones, with some missing. The V and J calls and clone size were taken over from that table, and D and trimming were inferred from the DNA. The sample holds roughly 200,000 clones, 70% to 90% seen once.

The clonotype was recovered from a man between 40 and 49 years old with active or convalescent COVID-19. This chain links TRBV4-2 with TRBJ1-3; 7 nucleotides match TRBD1. Material for sequencing was peripheral blood. CDR3 region: CASREQGTGNTIYF. DNA for the CDR3: TGTGCCAGCAGGGAACAGGGGACTGGAAACACCATATATTTT.